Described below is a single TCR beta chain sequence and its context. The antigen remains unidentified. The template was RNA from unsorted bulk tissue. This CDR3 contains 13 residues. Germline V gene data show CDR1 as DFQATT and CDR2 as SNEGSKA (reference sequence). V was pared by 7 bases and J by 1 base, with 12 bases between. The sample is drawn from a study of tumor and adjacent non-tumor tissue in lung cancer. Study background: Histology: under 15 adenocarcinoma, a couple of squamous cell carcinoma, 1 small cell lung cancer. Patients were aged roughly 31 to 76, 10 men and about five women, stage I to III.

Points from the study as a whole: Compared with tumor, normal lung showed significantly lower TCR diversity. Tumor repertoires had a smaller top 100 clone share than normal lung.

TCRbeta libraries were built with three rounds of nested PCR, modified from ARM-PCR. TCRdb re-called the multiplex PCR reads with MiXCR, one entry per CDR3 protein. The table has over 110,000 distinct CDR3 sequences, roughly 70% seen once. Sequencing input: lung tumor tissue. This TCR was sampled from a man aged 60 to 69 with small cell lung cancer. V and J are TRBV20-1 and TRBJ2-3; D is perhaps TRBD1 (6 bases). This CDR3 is CSVSAGGTDTQYF. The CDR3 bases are TGCAGTGTCTCGGCAGGGGGCACAGATACGCAGTATTTT.